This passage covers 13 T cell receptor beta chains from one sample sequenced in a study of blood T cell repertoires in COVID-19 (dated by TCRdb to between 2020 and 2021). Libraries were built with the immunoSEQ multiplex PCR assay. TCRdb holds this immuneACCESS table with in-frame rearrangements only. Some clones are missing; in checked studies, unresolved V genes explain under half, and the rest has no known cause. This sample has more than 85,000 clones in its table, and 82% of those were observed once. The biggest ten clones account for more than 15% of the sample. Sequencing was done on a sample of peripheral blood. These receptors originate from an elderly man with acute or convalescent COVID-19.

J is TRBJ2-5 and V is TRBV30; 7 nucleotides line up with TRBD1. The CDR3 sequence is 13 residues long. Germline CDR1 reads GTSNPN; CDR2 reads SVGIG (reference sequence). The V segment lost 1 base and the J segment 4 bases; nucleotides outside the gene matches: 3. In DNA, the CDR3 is TGTGCCTGGAGTGAACAGGGGAGAGAGACCCAGTACTTC. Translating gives CAWSEQGRETQYF. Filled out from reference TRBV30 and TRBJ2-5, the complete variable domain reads SQTIHQWPATLVQPVGSPLSLECTVEGTSNPNLYWYRQAAGRGLQLLFYSVGIGQISSEVPQNLSASRPQDRQFILSSKKLLLSDSGFYLCAWSEQGRETQYFGPGTRLLVL.

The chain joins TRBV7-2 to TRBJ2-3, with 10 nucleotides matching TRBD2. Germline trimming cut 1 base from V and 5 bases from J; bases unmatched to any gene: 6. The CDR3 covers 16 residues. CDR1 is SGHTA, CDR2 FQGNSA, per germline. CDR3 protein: CASSLVLAGVIDTQYF. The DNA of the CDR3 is TGTGCCAGCAGCTTAGTTCTAGCGGGGGTCATAGATACGCAGTATTTT.

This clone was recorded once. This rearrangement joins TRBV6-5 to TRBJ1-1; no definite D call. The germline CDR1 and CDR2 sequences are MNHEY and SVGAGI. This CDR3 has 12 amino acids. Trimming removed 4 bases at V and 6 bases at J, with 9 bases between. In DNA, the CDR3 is TGTGCCAGCAGTTGGCTCGGGGCTGAAGCTTTCTTT. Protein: CASSWLGAEAFF.

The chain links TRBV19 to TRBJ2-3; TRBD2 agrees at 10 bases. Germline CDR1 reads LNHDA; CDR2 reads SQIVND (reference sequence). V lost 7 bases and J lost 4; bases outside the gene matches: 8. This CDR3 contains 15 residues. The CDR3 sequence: CASMRSGRDADTQYF. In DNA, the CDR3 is TGTGCCAGTATGCGAAGCGGGAGGGATGCAGATACGCAGTATTTT.

Here the CDR3 DNA reads TGTGCCAGCAGCTTGGTGGGCGGGGGGGCTCGAGAGACCCAGTACTTC. Protein product: CASSLVGGGARETQYF. The chain recombines TRBV5-4 with TRBJ2-5, with 9 bases fitting TRBD2. The germline CDR1 and CDR2 sequences are SGHNT and YYREEE (reference sequence). CDR3 length: 16 amino acids. Losses at the gene ends were 0 bases for V and 4 bases for J; bases not matched to a gene: 7.

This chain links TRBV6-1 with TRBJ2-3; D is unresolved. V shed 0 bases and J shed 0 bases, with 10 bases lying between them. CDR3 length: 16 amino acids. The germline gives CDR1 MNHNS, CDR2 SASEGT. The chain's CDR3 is CASSEATHLSTDTQYF. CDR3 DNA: TGTGCCAGCAGTGAAGCTACCCACTTAAGCACAGATACGCAGTATTTT.

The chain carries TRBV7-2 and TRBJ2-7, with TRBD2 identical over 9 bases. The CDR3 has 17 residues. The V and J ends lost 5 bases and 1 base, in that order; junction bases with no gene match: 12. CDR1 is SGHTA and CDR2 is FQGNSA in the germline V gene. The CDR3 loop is CASSPTVLAGMSYEQYF. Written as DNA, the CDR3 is TGTGCCAGCAGCCCCACGGTCCTAGCGGGGATGTCCTACGAGCAGTACTTC. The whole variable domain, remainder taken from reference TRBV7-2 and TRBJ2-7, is GAGVSQSPSNKVTEKGKDVELRCDPISGHTALYWYRQSLGQGLEFLIYFQGNSAPDKSGLPSDRFSAERTGGSVSTLTIQRTQQEDSAVYLCASSPTVLAGMSYEQYFGPGTRLTVT.

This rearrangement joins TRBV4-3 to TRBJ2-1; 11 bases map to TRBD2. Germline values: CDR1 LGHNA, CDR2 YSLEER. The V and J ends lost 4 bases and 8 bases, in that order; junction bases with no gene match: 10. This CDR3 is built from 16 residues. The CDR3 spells CASSRNPGLAADEQFF. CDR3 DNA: TGCGCCAGCAGCCGCAACCCGGGACTAGCGGCTGATGAGCAGTTCTTC.

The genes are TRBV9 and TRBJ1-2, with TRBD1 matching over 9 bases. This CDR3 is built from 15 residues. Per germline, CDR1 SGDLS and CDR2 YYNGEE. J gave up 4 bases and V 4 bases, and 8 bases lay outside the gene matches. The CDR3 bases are TGTGCCAGCAGCCCCGAGGACAGGGGCGGCTATGGCTACACCTTC. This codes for CASSPEDRGGYGYTF.

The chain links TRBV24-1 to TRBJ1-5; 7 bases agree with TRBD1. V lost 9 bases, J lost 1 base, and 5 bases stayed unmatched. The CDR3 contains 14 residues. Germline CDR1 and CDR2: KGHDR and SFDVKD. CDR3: CATPEQGSNQPQHF. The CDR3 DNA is TGTGCCACCCCTGAACAGGGGAGCAATCAGCCCCAGCATTTT.

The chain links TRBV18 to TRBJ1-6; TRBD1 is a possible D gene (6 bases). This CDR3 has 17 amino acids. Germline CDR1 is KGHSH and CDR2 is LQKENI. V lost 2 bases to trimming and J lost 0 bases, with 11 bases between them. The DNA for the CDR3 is TGTGCCAGCTCACCAACTACAGGGAGCTCCTATAATTCACCCCTCCACTTT. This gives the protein CASSPTTGSSYNSPLHF. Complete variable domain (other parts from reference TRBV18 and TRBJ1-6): NAGVMQNPRHLVRRRGQEARLRCSPMKGHSHVYWYRQLPEEGLKFMVYLQKENIIDESGMPKERFSAEFPKEGPSILRIQQVVRGDSAAYFCASSPTTGSSYNSPLHFGNGTRLTVT.

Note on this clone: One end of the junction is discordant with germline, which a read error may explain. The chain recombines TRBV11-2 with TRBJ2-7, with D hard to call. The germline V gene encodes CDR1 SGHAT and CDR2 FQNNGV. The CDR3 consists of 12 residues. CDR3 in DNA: TGTGCCAGCAGCTTAGATATCCTCTCTTCGGACTTC. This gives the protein CASSLDILSSDF. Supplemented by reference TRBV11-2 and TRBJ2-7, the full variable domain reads EAGVAQSPRYKIIEKRQSVAFWCNPISGHATLYWYQQILGQGPKLLIQFQNNGVVDDSQLPKDRFSAERLKGVDSTLKIQPAKLEDSAVYLCASSLDILSSDFGPGTRLTVT.

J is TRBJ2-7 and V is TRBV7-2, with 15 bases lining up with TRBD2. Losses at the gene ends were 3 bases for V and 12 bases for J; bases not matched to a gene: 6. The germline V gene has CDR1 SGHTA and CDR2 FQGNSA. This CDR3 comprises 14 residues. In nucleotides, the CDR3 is TGTGCCAGCAGCTTTCCGGGACTAGCGGGGGGAATGTACTTC. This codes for CASSFPGLAGGMYF.